Below, one T cell receptor beta chain is given with its context. This sample stems from a study of metastatic and nonmetastatic thyroid tumors. Per the study methods: A distant-metastasis classifier for papillary thyroid cancer was built using CDR3 differences across clinicopathological groups. With MiXCR, TCRdb reprocessed the PCR reads. TCRdb, rather than the study authors, made the V and J calls. Of 20,000 or so clones in the sample, about a quarter were seen once. The entire patient cohort was treatment-naive prior to thyroid surgery. The germline V gene encodes CDR1 MGHDK and CDR2 SYGVNS. The CDR3 sequence is 15 residues long. Trimming stripped 2 bases from V and 0 bases from J, with 11 bases between.

This chain uses TRBV25-1 with TRBJ2-7; D not resolved. The clonotype was recovered from a female donor with papillary thyroid cancer or a benign thyroid nodule (not recorded which). Some clones in this sample may be carry-over from other donors' samples. The sample consisted of blood. The CDR3 loop is CASSEGAGYSYEQYF. CDR3 DNA sequence: TGTGCCAGCAGTGAAGGCGCAGGTTACTCCTACGAGCAGTACTTC.